These 32 T cell receptor beta chains were all obtained from the same sample, sequenced in a study of control samples from healthy donors and cancer patients. Clones were sequenced by immunoSEQ multiplex PCR, and TCRdb holds only the in-frame ones, with some missing. The sample includes 100,000 to 150,000 clones, roughly 92% seen only once; the top ten take around 0.6%. Sequenced sample: PBMCs. The receptors stem from a man at least 80 years old with head and neck cancer.

The chain recombines TRBV4-1 with TRBJ2-1, with D unclear. This CDR3 has 16 amino acids. Trimming left V 0 bases short and J 5 bases short, with 14 bases between. Per the germline V gene, CDR1 is MGHRA and CDR2 is YSYEKL. The CDR3 here is CASSQEPSNLNNEQFF. DNA for the CDR3: TGCGCCAGCAGCCAAGAGCCCAGCAACTTAAACAATGAGCAGTTCTTC.

The CDR3 loop is CATSDPRHSYEQYF. CDR3 in DNA: TGTGCCACCAGTGATCCGAGGCACTCCTACGAGCAGTACTTC. The V call is TRBV24-1, the J call TRBJ2-7; D unresolved. Trimming removed 3 bases at V and 0 bases at J, with 8 bases between. The CDR3 runs to 14 residues. Germline CDR1 and CDR2: KGHDR and SFDVKD.

CDR3 amino acids: CASSFFSGGAYEQYF. DNA of the CDR3: TGTGCCAGCAGCTTTTTCAGCGGGGGGGCTTACGAGCAGTACTTC. The chain carries TRBV11-2 and TRBJ2-7; 10 positions agree with TRBD2. The V gene end was trimmed by 3 bases and the J gene end by 4 bases; junction bases not matched to a gene: 6. CDR1 and CDR2 from the germline V gene are SGHAT and FQNNGV. This CDR3 is built from 15 residues.

This sequence joins TRBV3-1 (or the pseudogene TRBV3-2) and TRBJ2-3, with 12 positions matching TRBD2. There are 14 residues in the CDR3. With V trimmed by 3 bases and J by 9 bases, 4 bases remained unmatched. Germline lookup yields CDR1 LGHDT and CDR2 YNNKEL (reference sequence). The chain's CDR3 is CASSQIGTSGTQYF. DNA for the CDR3: TGTGCCAGCAGCCAGATAGGGACTAGCGGGACGCAGTATTTT.

CDR3 sequence reads: CAWSVGGGSYNEQFF. In DNA, the CDR3 is TGTGCCTGGAGTGTAGGGGGGGGATCCTACAATGAGCAGTTCTTC. The gene calls are TRBV30 and TRBJ2-1; maybe TRBD2 (7 bases). CDR1 GTSNPN and CDR2 SVGIG come from the germline V gene (reference sequence). V was cut by 0 bases and J by 1 base, with 10 bases left in between. CDR3 length: 15 residues.

V and J are TRBV19 and TRBJ2-1; D call uncertain. Germline assignment: CDR1 LNHDA and CDR2 SQIVND (reference sequence). The CDR3 runs to 14 residues. V was trimmed by 3 bases and J by 6 bases, leaving 12 bases between them. The CDR3 nucleotides read TGTGCCAGTAGTATTTGGGTTCATGCCAATGAGCAGTTCTTC. It encodes CASSIWVHANEQFF.

The genes are TRBV5-1 and TRBJ2-1; 7 bases match TRBD1. Germline trimming cut 1 base from V and 5 bases from J; bases unmatched to any gene: 6. This CDR3 is built from 15 residues. Germline V gene lookup returns CDR1 SGHRS and CDR2 YFSETQ. CDR3 sequence (DNA): TGCGCCAGCAGCTTGTCCGGGACAGTCAACAATGAGCAGTTCTTC. This sequence encodes CASSLSGTVNNEQFF.

The chain joins TRBV6-5 to TRBJ2-2; a weak D match, TRBD2 (7 bases). The V gene lost 7 bases and the J gene lost 6 bases, with 18 bases spanning the gap. This CDR3 is 15 amino acids long. Germline CDR1 reads MNHEY; CDR2 reads SVGAGI. The CDR3 region has the DNA TGTGCCAGCACCCTCAAGGGGGGGGCCCCCGGGGAGCTGTTTTTT. This translates into CASTLKGGAPGELFF.

V usage is TRBV30 and J usage is TRBJ2-7; D not resolved. CDR1 and CDR2 (germline): GTSNPN, SVGIG (reference sequence). Trimming removed 2 bases from V and 2 bases from J, with 10 bases in between. The CDR3 covers 13 residues. The CDR3 spells CAWSFQATYEQYF. In DNA form, the CDR3 reads TGTGCCTGGAGTTTTCAAGCGACCTACGAGCAGTACTTC.

This chain joins TRBV5-4 and TRBJ1-6; TRBD1 agrees at 7 bases. This CDR3 is built from 15 residues. V lost 6 bases and J lost 0; bases outside the gene matches: 3. Germline lookup yields CDR1 SGHNT and CDR2 YYREEE (reference sequence). The CDR3 DNA sequence: TGTGCCAGCAACTCAGGGGGCTCCTATAATTCACCCCTCCACTTT. Translating gives CASNSGGSYNSPLHF.

This clone was seen just once. This chain links TRBV7-2 with TRBJ1-2, with D tentatively TRBD1 (5 bases). The germline V and J ends were trimmed by 3 bases and 4 bases, with 9 bases remaining between them. Germline assignment: CDR1 SGHTA and CDR2 FQGNSA. The CDR3 is 13 residues long. For the CDR3, the DNA is TGTGCCAGCAGCTTGGGACCTGGCTATGGCTACACCTTC. Translating it yields CASSLGPGYGYTF.

This chain links TRBV10-3 with TRBJ2-1; 14 bases line up with TRBD2. The trim removed 3 bases at V and 10 bases at J, leaving 2 bases unmatched. The germline CDR1 and CDR2 sequences are ENHRY and SYGVKD. The CDR3 sequence is 14 residues long. The CDR3 DNA reads as TGTGCCATCAGTGATGGACTAGCGGGGGGAGAGCAGTTCTTC. Translated: CAISDGLAGGEQFF.

This chain connects TRBV19 to TRBJ2-7, with a possible D match to TRBD1 (5 bases). The germline CDR1 and CDR2 sequences are LNHDA and SQIVND (reference sequence). The CDR3 runs to 13 residues. Trimming removed 6 bases from V and 5 bases from J, with 14 bases in between. The CDR3 DNA reads as TGTGCCAGTAGAGGAAGGGGAACCCACGAGCAGTACTTC. This encodes CASRGRGTHEQYF.

The CDR3: CASGDYYYEQYF. The CDR3 region has the DNA TGTGCCAGCGGGGACTACTACTACGAGCAGTACTTC. The gene calls are TRBV18 and TRBJ2-7, with 7 bases that match TRBD2. The germline gives CDR1 KGHSH, CDR2 LQKENI. V gave up 8 bases and J gave up 3 bases; unmatched junction bases: 4. CDR3 length equals 12 residues.

This clone was seen a single time. This chain links TRBV5-4 with TRBJ2-1; D gene uncertain. Germline CDR1 and CDR2: SGHNT and YYREEE (reference sequence). V shed 0 bases and J shed 3 bases, with 7 bases lying between them. This CDR3 region has 14 residues. CDR3 in amino acids: CASSLGASYNEQFF. The DNA for the CDR3 is TGTGCCAGCAGCTTGGGGGCGAGCTACAATGAGCAGTTCTTC.

The chain joins TRBV19 to TRBJ2-3; TRBD2 is a possible D gene (5 bases). Germline loops: CDR1 LNHDA, CDR2 SQIVND (reference sequence). V gave up 3 bases and J gave up 1 base, with 11 bases separating them. The CDR3 sequence is 15 residues long. CDR3 protein: CASSMGSYRTDTQYF. CDR3 in DNA: TGTGCCAGTAGTATGGGGAGTTACCGCACAGATACGCAGTATTTT.

The rearrangement links TRBV5-6 to TRBJ1-5, with 8 bases fitting TRBD1. CDR1 and CDR2 from the germline V gene are SGHDT and YYEEEE. After removal of 1 base from V and 2 bases from J, the junction contained 2 bases not matched to a gene. There are 15 residues in the CDR3. In DNA form, the CDR3 reads TGTGCCAGCAGCTTGTCAGGGGGCCGCAATCAGCCCCAGCATTTT. It codes for CASSLSGGRNQPQHF.

This chain links TRBV5-6 with TRBJ2-1; D might be TRBD1 (5 bases). Germline values: CDR1 SGHDT, CDR2 YYEEEE. This CDR3 has 16 amino acids. V was trimmed by 1 base and J by 10 bases, leaving 21 bases between them. For the CDR3, the DNA is TGTGCCAGCAGCTTGAGGGTGGGGCTAGTCGTAGGGGAGCAGTTCTTC. This codes for CASSLRVGLVVGEQFF.

The genes are TRBV5-1 and TRBJ2-7; the match to TRBD1 covers 8 bases. The CDR3 is made up of 16 amino acids. The germline V gene encodes CDR1 SGHRS and CDR2 YFSETQ. V lost 4 bases and J lost 3; bases outside the gene matches: 12. The CDR3 coding sequence is TGCGCCAGCAGCGGAGCCATGACAGGGGTTATCTACGAGCAGTACTTC. Translation gives CASSGAMTGVIYEQYF. The full variable domain, with the rest looked up from reference TRBV5-1 and TRBJ2-7, is KAGVTQTPRYLIKTRGQQVTLSCSPISGHRSVSWYQQTPGQGLQFLFEYFSETQRNKGNFPGRFSGRQFSNSRSEMNVSTLELGDSALYLCASSGAMTGVIYEQYFGPGTRLTVT.

The chain couples TRBV2 to TRBJ2-5, with 15 bases matching TRBD2. Looked up from germline, CDR1 is SNHLY and CDR2 is FYNNEI. After removal of 4 bases from V and 5 bases from J, the junction contained 8 bases not matched to a gene. The CDR3 has 17 amino acids. The CDR3 DNA follows: TGTGCCAGCAGTGGTACGGGACTAGCGGGGGGTGGCGAGACCCAGTACTTC. Its translation is CASSGTGLAGGGETQYF.

V gene TRBV6-6 combines with J gene TRBJ2-1, with D tentatively TRBD1 (6 bases). Germline loops: CDR1 MNHNY, CDR2 SVGAGI (reference sequence). The CDR3 runs to 14 residues. V was trimmed by 2 bases and J by 5 bases, leaving 10 bases between them. The CDR3 region has the DNA TGTGCCAGCAGTTACACGACAGGTAACAATGAGCAGTTCTTC. It yields the protein CASSYTTGNNEQFF.

This chain connects TRBV12-5 to TRBJ1-2; no definite D call. The CDR3 runs to 15 residues. V lost 3 bases and J lost 8, with 19 bases in between. Germline CDR1 LGHNT, CDR2 FRNRAP. The CDR3 bases are TGTGCTAGTGGTTTTATCCAAGCGCGGCTCGGGGGCTACACCTTC. Its translation: CASGFIQARLGGYTF.

A single count supports this clone. The V gene is TRBV5-4, the J gene TRBJ1-6; no reliable D call. Germline CDR1 is SGHNT and CDR2 is YYREEE (reference sequence). CDR3 length equals 16 residues. V lost 4 bases and J lost 5, with 16 bases in between. The CDR3 sequence: CASSAPSEGHNSPLHF. In DNA, the CDR3 is TGTGCCAGCAGCGCACCTTCGGAGGGCCATAATTCACCCCTCCACTTT.

The chain recombines TRBV7-9 with TRBJ1-1, with D possibly matching TRBD1 (5 bases). V was pared by 2 bases and J by 8 bases, with 9 bases between. Germline V gene lookup returns CDR1 SEHNR and CDR2 FQNEAQ (reference sequence). The CDR3 runs 12 residues. The CDR3 nucleotides read TGTGCCAGCAGCTTAAGTCAGGGCGAAGCTTTCTTT. It is translated as CASSLSQGEAFF. Drawing the rest from reference TRBV7-9 and TRBJ1-1, the complete variable domain is DTGVSQNPRHKITKRGQNVTFRCDPISEHNRLYWYRQTLGQGPEFLTYFQNEAQLEKSRLLSDRFSAERPKGSFSTLEIQRTEQGDSAMYLCASSLSQGEAFFGQGTRLTVV.

The rearrangement uses TRBV7-2 and TRBJ1-4; D perhaps matches TRBD1 (5 bases). V was trimmed by 5 bases and J by 4 bases, leaving 23 bases between them. This CDR3 is built from 18 residues. The V gene's germline CDR1 is SGHTA and CDR2 FQGNSA. CDR3 nucleotides: TGTGCCAGCAGCCGCCGGGGGGGTGGAAGCCTCTTTAATGAAAAACTGTTTTTT. Translated, it gives CASSRRGGGSLFNEKLFF.

The chain is built from TRBV6-5 and TRBJ1-1; 10 bases line up with TRBD1. V shed 6 bases, J shed 4 bases, and the junction held 5 bases outside the gene matches. The CDR3 is 14 amino acids. Germline V gene data show CDR1 as MNHEY and CDR2 as SVGAGI. This CDR3 reads CASRTRTGGTEAFF. The CDR3 nucleotides are TGTGCCAGCAGAACGAGGACAGGGGGCACTGAAGCTTTCTTT.

This rearrangement joins TRBV7-8 to TRBJ2-1; 8 bases are a match to TRBD2. Germline lookup yields CDR1 SGHVS and CDR2 FQNEAQ. The trim removed 0 bases at V and 8 bases at J, leaving 9 bases unmatched. There are 16 residues in the CDR3. The CDR3 DNA reads TGTGCCAGCAGCTTAGCGCGGGGCGGGGGGCTCTATGAGCAGTTCTTC. Residues: CASSLARGGGLYEQFF.

The chain links TRBV3-1 (or the pseudogene TRBV3-2) to TRBJ1-3; D unclear. Trimming took off 0 bases at V and 4 bases at J, with 10 bases between the two ends. Per the germline V gene, CDR1 is LGHDT and CDR2 is YNNKEL (reference sequence). The length of the CDR3 is 15 residues. DNA for the CDR3: TGTGCCAGCAGCCAAGACCGACTAGGAGGAAACACCATATATTTT. Protein: CASSQDRLGGNTIYF.

The CDR3 reads CASSISENEKLFF. The CDR3 DNA is TGTGCCAGCTCCATTTCGGAGAATGAAAAACTGTTTTTT. The chain uses TRBV6-5 and TRBJ1-4; no reliable D call. This CDR3 is 13 amino acids long. Germline-derived CDR1 and CDR2 are MNHEY and SVGAGI. Trimming left V 8 bases short and J 5 bases short, with 12 bases between.

The chain employs TRBV18 and TRBJ1-5; D gene unclear. The CDR3 runs 13 residues. The germline gives CDR1 KGHSH, CDR2 LQKENI. V was clipped by 2 bases and J by 4 bases, with 6 bases between them. CDR3 nucleotide sequence: TGTGCCAGCTCACCAGAGGGAAATCAGCCCCAGCATTTT. Its translation is CASSPEGNQPQHF.

This rearrangement joins TRBV10-3 to TRBJ1-3; D is ambiguous. With 11 bases removed from V and 2 bases from J, the gap between germline ends came to 19 bases. Germline CDR1 reads ENHRY; CDR2 reads SYGVKD. The CDR3 length is 15 residues. This CDR3 reads CAARRPLLTGNTIYF. CDR3 DNA sequence: TGTGCCGCCAGGCGTCCTCTGCTTACTGGAAACACCATATATTTT.

The CDR3, as DNA: TGCGCCAGCAGCCAGGCCGGGACAATGAATTCACCCCTCCACTTT. It specifies CASSQAGTMNSPLHF. This chain connects TRBV4-3 to TRBJ1-6; D may be TRBD1 (6 bases). The germline V gene has CDR1 LGHNA and CDR2 YSLEER. The CDR3 covers 15 residues. Trimming left V 3 bases short and J 7 bases short, with 13 bases between.